This TCR beta chain stems from a study of T cells in Graves' hyperthyroidism and ophthalmopathy. Findings of the study overall: Ophthalmopathy was predicted by the model a median of approximately six months ahead of onset.

Exclusion of a patient resulted from uncontrolled infection, other autoimmune disease, pregnancy or lactation. Sample collection date corresponds to first hyperthyroidism diagnosis, prior to any ophthalmopathy symptoms. This clonotype was detected many times. Its antigen is currently unknown. It was RNA transcripts that yielded the amplified TCR beta CDR3 regions. TCR CDR3 underwent first-round RT-PCR with the HTBI primer set. MiXCR, applied by TCRdb to the multiplex PCR reads, yields one record per CDR3 protein. The repertoire includes fewer than 450,000 distinct CDR3 sequences, about a sixth of them detected once, and 34% sits in the top ten. Trimming shortened V by 4 bases and J by 4 bases, and 15 bases separated the two germline ends. Germline-derived CDR1 and CDR2 are SGHDT and YYEEEE. The CDR3 loop spans 15 amino acids.

The sequence was collected from a woman aged 30 to 39 with Graves' hyperthyroidism that later progressed to Graves' ophthalmopathy. Sequenced sample: blood. The chain links TRBV5-6 to TRBJ1-5; perhaps TRBD1 as D (5 bases). DNA of the CDR3: TGTGCCAGCAGCCTGCGTTCGGGGACGAATCAGCCCCAGCATTTT. The encoded protein is CASSLRSGTNQPQHF.